These 30 T cell receptor beta chains were all obtained from the same sample, sequenced in a study of OX40 agonist ivuxolimab in advanced cancers. Libraries were prepared by immunoSEQ multiplex PCR; TCRdb keeps only in-frame clonotypes and omits some of them. This table holds tens of thousands of clones, 65% to 90% found once. Specimen: CD4+ or CD8+ T cells sorted from blood, collected in a trial of the OX40 agonist ivuxolimab. These receptors all stem from an adult with an advanced solid tumor such as melanoma, head and neck, liver or kidney cancer.

The chain employs TRBV13 and TRBJ2-5; D uncertain. Trimming took 5 bases from V and 7 from J, leaving 14 bases between them. Looked up from germline, CDR1 is PRHDT and CDR2 is FYEKMQ (reference sequence). The CDR3 has 13 amino acids. The CDR3 DNA sequence: TGTGCCAGCAGCCTAGTAAGCCCGGGGACCCAGTACTTC. Residues: CASSLVSPGTQYF.

This clone was seen a handful of times. At one end, the junction sequence differs from germline, possibly due to a read error. This chain uses TRBV7-7 with TRBJ1-1, with unresolved D. In germline, CDR1 is SSHAT, CDR2 FNYEAQ (reference sequence). CDR3 length: 13 amino acids. In DNA form, the CDR3 reads TGTGCTAGCAGCCCCCGGGAAGGCGCTGAAGCTTTCTTT. It yields the protein CASSPREGAEAFF.

With respect to this clone: One end of the junction fails to match germline, which may point to a read error. The chain is built from TRBV7-2 and TRBJ1-2; 7 nucleotides align to TRBD1. Looked up from germline, CDR1 is SGHTA and CDR2 is FQGNSA. The CDR3 extends over 14 amino acids. In DNA form, the CDR3 reads TGTGCCAGCAGCTTCATGATACAGGGGCCGCCGTCCGCCTTC. Protein sequence: CASSFMIQGPPSAF.

The V call is TRBV28, the J call TRBJ2-5, with 9 bases matching TRBD1. Germline V gene data show CDR1 as MDHEN and CDR2 as SYDVKM. This CDR3 contains 16 residues. Trimming cost V 4 bases and J 5 bases; bases outside gene matches: 11. The CDR3 here is CASSSGTGMGGETQYF. The CDR3, as DNA: TGTGCCAGCAGTTCAGGGACAGGGATGGGCGGGGAGACCCAGTACTTC.

The genes are TRBV6-6 and TRBJ2-2; tentative D call: TRBD2 (6 bases). Germline values: CDR1 MNHNY, CDR2 SVGAGI (reference sequence). The CDR3 spans 14 residues. V dropped 6 bases and J dropped 4 bases, with 12 bases sitting between them. The CDR3, as DNA: TGTGCCAGCAGCTCCGGGACTGCCACCGGGGAGCTGTTTTTT. Residues: CASSSGTATGELFF.

V is TRBV5-4 and J is TRBJ2-2; no reliable D call. CDR3 size: 16 residues. Germline V lookup: CDR1 SGHNT, CDR2 YYREEE (reference sequence). The V gene lost 1 base and the J gene lost 1 base, with 11 bases spanning the gap. The CDR3 nucleotides are TGTGCCAGCAGCTTGTTGGTCACTCAGAACACCGGGGAGCTGTTTTTT. Its protein product is CASSLLVTQNTGELFF.

The CDR3 sequence is CASINPRDSTEAFF. CDR3 nucleotide sequence: TGTGCCAGCATAAACCCAAGGGACAGCACTGAAGCTTTCTTT. The chain has TRBV7-6 and TRBJ1-1, with 7 bases fitting TRBD1. Germline assignment: CDR1 SGHVS and CDR2 FNYEAQ. This CDR3 spans 14 amino acids. The V and J ends lost 7 bases and 4 bases, in that order; junction bases with no gene match: 9.

This clone was counted a single time. The V and J genes are TRBV12-5 and TRBJ2-7; TRBD1 matches 9 bases. This CDR3 is 13 amino acids long. Germline V gives CDR1 LGHNT, CDR2 FRNRAP. Here the CDR3 DNA reads TGTGCCACTCGACAGGGGGGGGAAAACGAGCAGTACTTC. This encodes CATRQGGENEQYF.

The chain is built from TRBV18 and TRBJ1-1; no firm D call. Trimming stripped 5 bases from V and 0 bases from J, with 7 bases between. CDR1 and CDR2 (germline): KGHSH, LQKENI. The CDR3 is 13 amino acids. The CDR3 loop is CASSKDLNTEAFF. The CDR3, as DNA: TGTGCCAGCTCAAAGGACTTGAACACTGAAGCTTTCTTT.

The chain is built from TRBV5-1 and TRBJ2-5; D may match TRBD1 or TRBD2 (5 bases each). This CDR3 contains 14 residues. Trimming took 1 base from V and 1 from J, leaving 8 bases between them. Germline lookup yields CDR1 SGHRS and CDR2 YFSETQ. The CDR3 region has the DNA TGCGCCAGCAGCTTGTGGGGGATCCAAGAGACCCAGTACTTC. Translating gives CASSLWGIQETQYF. The variable domain in full, completed from reference TRBV5-1 and TRBJ2-5, reads KAGVTQTPRYLIKTRGQQVTLSCSPISGHRSVSWYQQTPGQGLQFLFEYFSETQRNKGNFPGRFSGRQFSNSRSEMNVSTLELGDSALYLCASSLWGIQETQYFGPGTRLLVL.

CDR3: CASSYSEGFGAFF. In nucleotides, the CDR3 is TGTGCCAGCAGTTACTCGGAGGGCTTCGGAGCTTTCTTT. The chain links TRBV6-5 to TRBJ1-1, with D hard to call. The CDR3 spans 13 residues. CDR1 and CDR2 from the germline V gene are MNHEY and SVGAGI. V was shortened by 0 bases and J by 10 bases, with 12 bases between the two germline ends.

The V call is TRBV5-4, the J call TRBJ1-1; 9 nucleotides match TRBD1. Germline V gene sequence: CDR1 SGHNT, CDR2 YYREEE (reference sequence). The CDR3 runs to 18 residues. Trimming removed 2 bases from V and 1 base from J; junction bases left unmatched: 12. CDR3: CASSFLPHRGQRNTEAFF. The CDR3 coding sequence is TGTGCCAGCAGCTTCCTCCCCCACAGGGGGCAAAGGAACACTGAAGCTTTCTTT.

This clone was seen more than once but under ten times. The chain employs TRBV6-1 and TRBJ1-3, with no clear D. Trimming took off 1 base at V and 0 bases at J, with 4 bases between the two ends. The CDR3 spans 14 residues. Germline CDR1 and CDR2: MNHNS and SASEGT. CDR3 in amino acids: CASSEVDSGNTIYF. The CDR3 DNA reads TGTGCCAGCAGTGAAGTAGACTCTGGAAACACCATATATTTT.

The rearrangement uses TRBV19 and TRBJ1-3; 8 bases fit TRBD1. Germline loops: CDR1 LNHDA, CDR2 SQIVND (reference sequence). This CDR3 spans 16 amino acids. Trimming took 4 bases from V and 0 from J; bases not matched to a gene: 5. The CDR3: CASSTRQGSSGNTIYF. CDR3 nucleotides: TGTGCCAGTAGTACCAGACAGGGGAGCTCTGGAAACACCATATATTTT.

This sequence joins TRBV4-1 and TRBJ1-3; no clear D gene. Trimming cost V 5 bases and J 4 bases, with 18 bases left between them. CDR3 length equals 16 residues. Per germline, CDR1 MGHRA and CDR2 YSYEKL. The CDR3 DNA reads as TGCGCCAGCAGCGTCCAGATTGCTGGTGTGGGAAACACCATATATTTT. Translating gives CASSVQIAGVGNTIYF.

The chain carries TRBV7-2 and TRBJ1-1, with 8 bases fitting TRBD1. The CDR3 loop spans 17 amino acids. The germline CDR1 and CDR2 sequences are SGHTA and FQGNSA. Trimming cost V 2 bases and J 5 bases; bases outside gene matches: 13. CDR3 region: CASSLITVAGGRTEAFF. As DNA, the CDR3 is TGTGCCAGCAGCTTAATTACGGTTGCAGGGGGCCGGACTGAAGCTTTCTTT.

The chain couples TRBV5-1 to TRBJ2-5; D not certain. V lost 2 bases and J lost 2, with 10 bases in between. In germline, CDR1 is SGHRS, CDR2 YFSETQ. The CDR3 has 14 amino acids. The CDR3 DNA reads TGCGCCAGCAGCTTCCGGTTCATTCAAGAGACCCAGTACTTC. It specifies CASSFRFIQETQYF. Looking up the rest from reference TRBV5-1 and TRBJ2-5 gives the full variable domain: KAGVTQTPRYLIKTRGQQVTLSCSPISGHRSVSWYQQTPGQGLQFLFEYFSETQRNKGNFPGRFSGRQFSNSRSEMNVSTLELGDSALYLCASSFRFIQETQYFGPGTRLLVL.

The CDR3 sequence is CASLTTSHGTQYF. The CDR3, as DNA: TGTGCCAGCCTTACGACTAGTCATGGTACGCAGTATTTT. This rearrangement joins TRBV28 to TRBJ2-3; a possible D gene is TRBD2 (6 bases). V lost 8 bases and J lost 8, with 17 bases in between. The CDR3 is 13 amino acids. Germline CDR1 reads MDHEN; CDR2 reads SYDVKM.

The J gene is TRBJ2-1, the V gene TRBV19; 8 bases agree with TRBD1. The CDR3 runs 13 residues. V was clipped by 8 bases and J by 12 bases; unmatched bases: 12. Germline assignment: CDR1 LNHDA and CDR2 SQIVND (reference sequence). The CDR3 here is CASSDRASDGQFF. CDR3 DNA: TGTGCCAGTTCGGACAGGGCCTCGGATGGGCAGTTCTTC.

The chain has TRBV7-6 and TRBJ2-4; 7 nucleotides agree with TRBD2. Germline lookup yields CDR1 SGHVS and CDR2 FNYEAQ. This CDR3 has 15 amino acids. V gave up 1 base and J gave up 7 bases; unmatched junction bases: 7. CDR3 sequence: CASSLEASGRNIQYF. In DNA, the CDR3 is TGTGCCAGCAGCTTAGAGGCTAGCGGAAGGAACATTCAGTACTTC.

V and J are TRBV30 and TRBJ1-2; the D is unclear. V gave up 0 bases and J gave up 0 bases, with 17 bases separating them. The V gene's germline CDR1 is GTSNPN and CDR2 SVGIG (reference sequence). The CDR3 runs to 17 residues. The CDR3 here is CAWSVGLLPATNYGYTF. The CDR3 bases are TGTGCCTGGAGTGTGGGCCTATTACCCGCGACTAACTATGGCTACACCTTC.

This sequence joins TRBV7-2 and TRBJ1-5; weak D call: TRBD1 (6 bases). The germline V and J ends were trimmed by 4 bases and 7 bases, with 11 bases remaining between them. The CDR3 spans 13 residues. The V gene's germline CDR1 is SGHTA and CDR2 FQGNSA. CDR3 DNA sequence: TGTGCCAGCAGCTCCATAGACAGGCAGCCCCAGCATTTT. It translates to CASSSIDRQPQHF. The full variable domain, its missing parts supplied by reference TRBV7-2 and TRBJ1-5, is GAGVSQSPSNKVTEKGKDVELRCDPISGHTALYWYRQSLGQGLEFLIYFQGNSAPDKSGLPSDRFSAERTGGSVSTLTIQRTQQEDSAVYLCASSSIDRQPQHFGDGTRLSIL.

The rearrangement links TRBV10-3 to TRBJ2-3; TRBD2 agrees at 7 bases. The CDR3 covers 17 residues. The J segment lost 0 bases and the V segment lost 11 bases, leaving 17 bases of the junction unmatched. Germline CDR1 reads ENHRY; CDR2 reads SYGVKD. The DNA for the CDR3 is TGTGCCTCCCGGGCAAGCGGGGCGAGAGGTAGCACAGATACGCAGTATTTT. Protein: CASRASGARGSTDTQYF.

The rearrangement uses TRBV7-2 and TRBJ2-3; no firm D call. Germline CDR1 reads SGHTA; CDR2 reads FQGNSA. The CDR3 spans 14 residues. V was pared by 1 base and J by 4 bases, with 9 bases between. The CDR3, as DNA: TGTGCCAGCAGCTTAGGGCTAGTCTCAGATACGCAGTATTTT. It codes for CASSLGLVSDTQYF.

This clone was found once. The chain links TRBV7-9 to TRBJ1-1, with D perhaps matching TRBD1 (5 bases). CDR1 and CDR2 from the germline V gene are SEHNR and FQNEAQ (reference sequence). This CDR3 is built from 15 residues. V was trimmed by 2 bases and J by 6 bases, leaving 16 bases between them. The DNA of the CDR3 is TGTGCCAGCAGCTTAAGCGGGACCTGGGGGGCTGAAGCTTTCTTT. Encoded protein: CASSLSGTWGAEAFF.

The rearrangement joins TRBV5-4 to TRBJ1-6; D not certain. Germline CDR1 is SGHNT and CDR2 is YYREEE (reference sequence). V was trimmed by 5 bases and J by 0 bases, leaving 6 bases between them. This CDR3 is built from 14 residues. This CDR3 reads CASSTDSYNSPLHF. The CDR3 nucleotides read TGTGCCAGCAGTACGGACTCCTATAATTCACCCCTCCACTTT.

The chain recombines TRBV18 with TRBJ2-1, with 15 bases that match TRBD2. The CDR3 totals 15 residues. Germline V gene lookup returns CDR1 KGHSH and CDR2 LQKENI. V lost 3 bases, J lost 8 bases, and 2 bases stayed unmatched. CDR3 region: CASSPGLAGGHEQFF. Written as DNA, the CDR3 is TGTGCCAGCTCACCGGGACTAGCGGGAGGCCATGAGCAGTTCTTC.

This rearrangement joins TRBV5-5 to TRBJ1-3; D ambiguous. The CDR3 has 15 residues. V gave up 0 bases and J gave up 0 bases, with 7 bases separating them. Germline values: CDR1 SGHKS, CDR2 YYEKEE (reference sequence). CDR3 region: CASSLGLSSGNTIYF. DNA of the CDR3: TGTGCCAGCAGCTTGGGATTAAGCTCTGGAAACACCATATATTTT.

The gene calls are TRBV2 and TRBJ2-7; D may correspond to TRBD1 or TRBD2 (5 bases each). The CDR3 is 12 amino acids. Trimming removed 4 bases from V and 4 bases from J, with 8 bases in between. CDR1 is SNHLY and CDR2 is FYNNEI in the germline V gene. The CDR3 nucleotides are TGTGCCAGCAGTGGAGAGGGGTACGAGCAGTACTTC. Its translation: CASSGEGYEQYF.

This clone was found once. This chain links TRBV13 with TRBJ1-2, with D possibly matching TRBD1 (6 bases). The CDR3 length is 14 residues. Deletions cut 1 base from V and 3 bases from J, with 9 bases between. Germline loops: CDR1 PRHDT, CDR2 FYEKMQ (reference sequence). CDR3 bases: TGTGCCAGCAGCTTAGAAACAGGGCACTATGGCTACACCTTC. Its protein is CASSLETGHYGYTF.